This section outlines one T cell receptor (beta chain) sequence together with its context. Its matching antigen is unknown. This sample is drawn from a study of Tregs in tolerant kidney transplant recipients. Study outcomes and limitations: Tolerant patients' donor-specific Tregs expanded beyond overall Tregs, suggesting antigen-driven growth. For some patients, primers changed over time, blocking nucleotide-level comparison. Expanding Tregs on activated donor B cells appeared to best identify donor-specific TCRbeta clones.

Unstimulated Tregs (CD4+CD25+CD127-) and CD4+CD25- non-Tregs were sorted from PBMCs. Assay used: immunoSEQ multiplex PCR; TCRdb lists only in-frame clones, some missing. The sample shows 110,000 or so clones, roughly 90% of them seen only once. The source material was CD4+ T cells from blood, sampled before the transplant. The receptor was derived from a human donor who received a combined kidney and bone marrow transplant.

Here the CDR3 DNA reads TGCGCCAGCAGCTTCGGTGGACTCGATGGCTACACCTTC. Protein product: CASSFGGLDGYTF. V usage is TRBV5-1 and J usage is TRBJ1-2; D is unclear. Per germline, CDR1 SGHRS and CDR2 YFSETQ. The V end lost 2 bases, the J end lost 6 bases, and 11 bases lay between the germline ends. This CDR3 has 13 amino acids.